The next 25 T cell receptor beta chains were all read from a single sample in a study of T cells in Graves' hyperthyroidism and ophthalmopathy. Amplification of TCR beta CDR3 regions used RNA as the template. A set of HTBI primers served as the primers for a first-round RT-PCR of the TCR CDR3. TCRdb ran MiXCR on the multiplex PCR reads and lists one entry per CDR3 protein. The sample shows approximately 410,000 distinct CDR3 sequences, approximately 14% of them seen only once. Sequenced: blood. The receptor set was obtained from a woman aged 18 to 35 with Graves' hyperthyroidism.

This clonotype was counted ten times or more. The V call is TRBV28, the J call TRBJ1-1, with unresolved D. This CDR3 has 14 residues. Germline CDR1 MDHEN, CDR2 SYDVKM. V shed 6 bases and J shed 1 base, with 12 bases lying between them. The CDR3 bases are TGTGCCAGCAGGCGATTACTTTCGAACACTGAAGCTTTCTTT. Amino acids: CASRRLLSNTEAFF.

This clonotype was detected many times. This sequence joins TRBV6-2 or TRBV6-3 and TRBJ2-5, with D perhaps being TRBD1 or TRBD2 (5 bases each). This CDR3 region has 13 residues. Trimming removed 8 bases at V and 1 base at J, with 11 bases between. CDR1 and CDR2 (germline): MNHEY, SVGEGT. The chain's CDR3 is CASSRDAQETQYF. The CDR3 DNA is TGTGCCAGCTCCCGGGACGCCCAAGAGACCCAGTACTTC.

Ten or more counts support this clonotype. The chain couples TRBV10-3 to TRBJ2-1; 11 bases map to TRBD2. Germline loops: CDR1 ENHRY, CDR2 SYGVKD. This CDR3 has 15 residues. The trim removed 8 bases at V and 2 bases at J, leaving 5 bases unmatched. The CDR3 bases are TGTGCCATCGGACCGGGACTAGCGGCCTACAATGAGCAGTTCTTC. This encodes CAIGPGLAAYNEQFF.

Remarks on this clonotype: This sequence may be a read error, since a much larger clone differs from it by one base. V usage is TRBV6-2 or TRBV6-3 and J usage is TRBJ1-2, with D tentatively TRBD1 (5 bases). The CDR3 has 16 amino acids. From germline, CDR1 is MNHEY and CDR2 SVGEGT. CDR3 sequence (DNA): TGTGCCAGCAGTCCCCGGGGCAGCATAAATAACTATGGCCACACCTTC. It is translated as CASSPRGSINNYGHTF.

The sample holds many counts of this clonotype. The CDR3 here is CSARDRVRSSYNEQFF. The CDR3 DNA reads TGCAGTGCTAGAGATCGTGTCCGAAGCTCCTACAATGAGCAGTTCTTC. The chain carries TRBV20-1 and TRBJ2-1, with D unclear. The V end lost 0 bases, the J end lost 0 bases, and 12 bases lay between the germline ends. Germline CDR1 DFQATT, CDR2 SNEGSKA (reference sequence). The CDR3 covers 16 residues.

The J gene is TRBJ2-1, the V gene TRBV30; TRBD2 agrees at 9 bases. V lost 5 bases to trimming and J lost 2 bases; unmatched junction nucleotides: 7. Per the germline V gene, CDR1 is GTSNPN and CDR2 is SVGIG (reference sequence). The CDR3 is 15 amino acids. The CDR3 sequence: CAWARLAGPYNEQFF. CDR3 DNA sequence: TGTGCCTGGGCCCGGCTAGCGGGACCCTACAATGAGCAGTTCTTC.

This clonotype was seen repeatedly, ten times or more. V and J are TRBV20-1 and TRBJ2-7; D is possibly TRBD1 (6 bases). V was trimmed by 1 base and J by 3 bases, leaving 16 bases between them. The CDR3 sequence is 15 residues long. Looked up from germline, CDR1 is DFQATT and CDR2 is SNEGSKA (reference sequence). The CDR3 protein is CSARASTGSLYEQYF. For the CDR3, the DNA is TGCAGTGCTAGAGCATCGACAGGCTCACTCTACGAGCAGTACTTC.

This clonotype was picked up many times. In nucleotides, the CDR3 is TGTGCCAGCAGCGTCGGCCGCGGGAGTTGGGATGAGCAGTTCTTC. Translation gives CASSVGRGSWDEQFF. V is TRBV9 and J is TRBJ2-1, with 7 bases aligning to TRBD2. Germline CDR1 SGDLS, CDR2 YYNGEE. This CDR3 has 15 residues. With V trimmed by 2 bases and J by 8 bases, 10 bases remained unmatched.

This clonotype was seen at least ten times. J is TRBJ2-7 and V is TRBV28; no clear D gene. Germline CDR1 is MDHEN and CDR2 is SYDVKM. This CDR3 is 13 amino acids long. With 4 bases removed from V and 6 bases from J, the gap between germline ends came to 13 bases. The CDR3 DNA reads as TGTGCCAGCAGTTGGGCTACTAATCGCGAGCAGTACTTC. Protein: CASSWATNREQYF.

This clonotype has only a few counts. The V and J genes are TRBV19 and TRBJ2-7; D is perhaps TRBD1 or TRBD2 (5 bases each). This CDR3 is built from 16 residues. V lost 3 bases and J lost 0, with 15 bases in between. The germline gives CDR1 LNHDA, CDR2 SQIVND (reference sequence). For the CDR3, the DNA is TGTGCCAGTAGTATCTCCCCCGGGACCGCCTCCTACGAGCAGTACTTC. Translated, it gives CASSISPGTASYEQYF.

This clonotype was seen ten or more times. This chain connects TRBV28 to TRBJ2-1; D perhaps matches TRBD2 (6 bases). This CDR3 is 18 amino acids long. The V end was cut by 6 bases, the J end by 2 bases, with 23 bases between. The germline V gene encodes CDR1 MDHEN and CDR2 SYDVKM. The CDR3, as DNA: TGTGCCAGCAGCACAGAGCTTATACGGGAGAACACCTACAATGAGCAGTTCTTC. It yields the protein CASSTELIRENTYNEQFF.

In this sample, this clonotype turned up many times. The rearrangement joins TRBV28 to TRBJ1-5; a possible D gene is TRBD1 (6 bases). Trimming stripped 4 bases from V and 4 bases from J, with 14 bases between. Germline V gene lookup returns CDR1 MDHEN and CDR2 SYDVKM. This CDR3 comprises 15 residues. The CDR3 spells CASSSRQVLNQPQHF. The CDR3 DNA is TGTGCCAGCAGTTCCCGACAGGTGCTAAATCAGCCCCAGCATTTT.

This clonotype was recorded many times. The chain links TRBV12-3 or TRBV12-4 to TRBJ1-2; D is uncertain. The CDR3 runs to 13 residues. With 2 bases removed from V and 8 bases from J, the gap between germline ends came to 12 bases. As DNA, the CDR3 is TGTGCCAGCAGTTTAAGTGAGGATAGGGGCTACACCTTC. Amino acid sequence: CASSLSEDRGYTF.

This clonotype was seen ten or more times. The rearrangement joins TRBV5-6 to TRBJ2-5, with 8 bases fitting TRBD1. This CDR3 comprises 15 residues. V dropped 4 bases and J dropped 5; count of bases not matched to a gene: 10. Germline loops: CDR1 SGHDT, CDR2 YYEEEE. The CDR3 sequence is CASSILTGDGETQYF. The CDR3 DNA sequence: TGTGCCAGCAGCATCCTGACAGGGGACGGCGAGACCCAGTACTTC.

This clonotype was counted ten times or more. This rearrangement joins TRBV10-3 to TRBJ2-7; TRBD2 might be the D (5 bases). Trimming pared 2 bases from V and 5 bases from J, leaving 7 bases between. Germline values: CDR1 ENHRY, CDR2 SYGVKD. CDR3 length equals 12 residues. The CDR3 bases are TGTGCCATCAGTGAGCGGGGAAACGAGCAGTACTTC. Protein: CAISERGNEQYF.

V is TRBV20-1 and J is TRBJ2-3; 12 nucleotides agree with TRBD2. The germline V gene encodes CDR1 DFQATT and CDR2 SNEGSKA (reference sequence). The V segment lost 3 bases and the J segment 3 bases; nucleotides outside the gene matches: 10. The length of the CDR3 is 17 residues. The CDR3 DNA is TGCAGTGCTAGGGATGGGGCTAGCGGGAGGGTAACAGATACGCAGTATTTT. It translates to CSARDGASGRVTDTQYF.

This clonotype was counted at least ten times. The genes are TRBV2 and TRBJ2-7, with 8 bases aligning to TRBD1. V gave up 6 bases and J gave up 1 base; unmatched junction bases: 8. CDR1 is SNHLY and CDR2 is FYNNEI in the germline V gene. This CDR3 has 15 amino acids. Here the CDR3 DNA reads TGTGCCAGCAGCGATCGCGGGACAGGATCCTACGAGCAGTACTTC. Its protein is CASSDRGTGSYEQYF.

Here the CDR3 reads CASGLGGQRLQFF. The CDR3 DNA is TGTGCTAGTGGTTTGGGAGGACAACGGCTACAGTTCTTC. V usage is TRBV12-5 and J usage is TRBJ2-1, with D perhaps matching TRBD1 (5 bases). The V end lost 1 base, the J end lost 13 bases, and 14 bases lay between the germline ends. Germline V gives CDR1 LGHNT, CDR2 FRNRAP. CDR3 length equals 13 residues.

This clonotype was seen at least ten times. The chain couples TRBV11-3 to TRBJ2-1, with a weak D call TRBD2 (6 bases). The CDR3 runs to 14 residues. The germline gives CDR1 SGHNT, CDR2 YENEEA. Between the trimmed V and J ends, which lost 5 bases and 2 bases, there was a span of 10 bases. In DNA form, the CDR3 reads TGTGCCAGCAGCACGTCGGGGGCCTACAATGAGCAGTTCTTC. Protein sequence: CASSTSGAYNEQFF. The full variable domain, rest sourced from reference TRBV11-3 and TRBJ2-1, is EAGVVQSPRYKIIEKKQPVAFWCNPISGHNTLYWYLQNLGQGPELLIRYENEEAVDDSQLPKDRFSAERLKGVDSTLKIQPAELGDSAVYLCASSTSGAYNEQFFGPGTRLTVL.

A few counts support this clonotype. The rearrangement uses TRBV4-1 and TRBJ2-7, with 8 bases that match TRBD1. The ends lost 1 base at V and 4 bases at J; junction bases unmatched: 12. Germline-derived CDR1 and CDR2 are MGHRA and YSYEKL. CDR3 length equals 17 residues. Written as DNA, the CDR3 is TGCGCCAGCAGCCAAGTCCGACAGGGGCCCAGCTCGTACGAGCAGTACTTC. As protein: CASSQVRQGPSSYEQYF.

This sequence joins TRBV3-1 and TRBJ2-1, with D perhaps TRBD2 (5 bases). The CDR3 has 15 amino acids. V was shortened by 1 base and J by 2 bases, with 9 bases between the two germline ends. CDR1 LGHDT and CDR2 YNNKEL come from the germline V gene (reference sequence). Here the CDR3 reads CASSQGERTYNEQFF. The CDR3 DNA reads TGTGCCAGCAGCCAAGGGGAGAGGACCTACAATGAGCAGTTCTTC.

This clonotype was seen only a few times. The rearrangement links TRBV29-1 to TRBJ2-2; D is unresolved. The germline V gene has CDR1 SQVTM and CDR2 ANQGSEA. The CDR3 consists of 13 residues. The V end lost 3 bases, the J end lost 4 bases, and 9 bases lay between the germline ends. The CDR3 nucleotides are TGCAGCGTTGACTCGTCGGGCACCGGGGAGCTGTTTTTT. Translation: CSVDSSGTGELFF.

CDR3 DNA: TGTGCCAGCAGGGCCGCGGGTGAGCAGTTCTTC. It translates to CASRAAGEQFF. The gene calls are TRBV14 and TRBJ2-1; possibly TRBD2 for D (5 bases). The V end was cut by 6 bases, the J end by 9 bases, with 9 bases between. The V gene's germline CDR1 is SGHDN and CDR2 FVKESK. The length of the CDR3 is 11 residues.

This clonotype was counted many times. The chain combines TRBV28 with TRBJ2-3; D is perhaps TRBD2 (5 bases). V was pared by 1 base and J by 3 bases, with 17 bases between. Germline CDR1 MDHEN, CDR2 SYDVKM. CDR3 size: 17 residues. The CDR3 DNA reads as TGTGCCAGCAGTTTATCCCACGGACTGATAGTGACAGATACGCAGTATTTT. As protein: CASSLSHGLIVTDTQYF.

This clonotype was counted at least ten times. The chain combines TRBV6-2 or TRBV6-3 with TRBJ1-4, with 9 bases aligning to TRBD1. Losses at the gene ends were 2 bases for V and 6 bases for J; bases not matched to a gene: 7. The CDR3 extends over 16 amino acids. The germline gives CDR1 MNHEY, CDR2 SVGEGT. CDR3 nucleotides: TGTGCCAGCAGTTACGACAGGGGGAGTCTTGATGAAAAACTGTTTTTT. Translated: CASSYDRGSLDEKLFF.